This TCR beta chain was recovered during a study of Graves' ophthalmopathy and Graves' hyperthyroidism. Background on the study: Over 18 months of follow-up, stable hyperthyroidism required that no ophthalmopathy appear.

This clonotype appeared many times. The sequenced template was RNA, covering the TCR beta CDR3 region. In the first round, RT-PCR was carried out with HTBI primers, and a multiplex PCR formed the second round. TCRdb used MiXCR to reprocess the multiplex PCR reads, holding one entry per CDR3 protein. The top ten clones hold about 4.2% of a sample with 560,000 or so distinct CDR3 sequences, less than 45% of them seen once. CDR1 and CDR2 (germline): SQVTM, ANQGSEA. Trimming took 0 bases from V and 0 from J, leaving 8 bases between them. The CDR3 length is 14 residues. The material sequenced was peripheral blood or thyroid tissue (not recorded which). The V gene is TRBV29-1, the J gene TRBJ1-2; TRBD1 is a possible D gene (6 bases). This receptor was obtained from an adult man with Graves' hyperthyroidism. The CDR3 region has the DNA TGCAGCGTTGAAGAGGGACATCCTAACTATGGCTACACCTTC. Its translation is CSVEEGHPNYGYTF.